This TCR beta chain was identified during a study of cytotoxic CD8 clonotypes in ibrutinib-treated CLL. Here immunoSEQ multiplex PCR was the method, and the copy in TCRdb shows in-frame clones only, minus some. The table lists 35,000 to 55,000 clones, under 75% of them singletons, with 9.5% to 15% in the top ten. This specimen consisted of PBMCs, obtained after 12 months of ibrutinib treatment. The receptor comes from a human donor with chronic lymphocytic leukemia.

This CDR3 is CASSQDFLRAGLDYEQYF. CDR3 in DNA: TGCGCCAGCAGCCAAGATTTCCTGCGAGCAGGGTTGGACTACGAGCAGTACTTC. The V and J genes are TRBV4-1 and TRBJ2-7, with D possibly being TRBD1 (5 bases). The ends were cut back, 0 bases at V and 3 bases at J, with 21 bases in the middle. Germline lookup yields CDR1 MGHRA and CDR2 YSYEKL. This CDR3 is 18 amino acids long.